A single sample gave rise to the 30 T cell receptor beta chains below, sequenced in a study of beta chain features in type 1 diabetes. Whole-study findings and limits: TCRB CDR3 length was moderately but significantly reduced in all four CD4+ subsets of Type 1 diabetes patients.

Their specific antigens are unknown. Reverse transcription of all isolated RNA meant that expressed TCRB transcripts were sequenced. TCRdb keeps only in-frame clones here, not all; method: immunoSEQ multiplex PCR. In the table there are hundreds of thousands of clones, over 13% of which are singletons. Source material: naive CD4+ T cells from blood. The origin of the receptors is a man between 18 and 35 years old with type 1 diabetes.

This chain joins TRBV2 and TRBJ2-1; the match to TRBD1 covers 9 bases. The CDR3 length is 14 residues. From germline, CDR1 is SNHLY and CDR2 FYNNEI. V shed 4 bases, J shed 6 bases, and the junction held 4 bases outside the gene matches. Written as DNA, the CDR3 is TGTGCCAGCAGTGCCGGGACAGGGATCAATGAGCAGTTCTTC. Its protein product is CASSAGTGINEQFF.

This clone was counted a few times. The gene calls are TRBV15 and TRBJ1-5; D unresolved. Germline V gene data show CDR1 as LNHNV and CDR2 as YYDKDF (reference sequence). The CDR3 is 13 residues long. The ends were cut back, 3 bases at V and 3 bases at J, with 6 bases in the middle. The CDR3, as DNA: TGTGCCACCAGCAGCGGGCTCAATCAGCCCCAGCATTTT. Amino acid sequence: CATSSGLNQPQHF.

The chain joins TRBV6-6 to TRBJ2-3; the D gene could be TRBD1 or TRBD2 (5 bases each). Trimming removed 0 bases at V and 0 bases at J, with 10 bases between. Per the germline V gene, CDR1 is MNHNY and CDR2 is SVGAGI (reference sequence). This CDR3 is built from 16 residues. CDR3 in amino acids: CASSYSGRASTDTQYF. The DNA for the CDR3 is TGTGCCAGCAGTTACTCGGGGCGGGCTAGCACAGATACGCAGTATTTT.

The chain combines TRBV2 with TRBJ2-5; no clear D. The V end was cut by 6 bases, the J end by 4 bases, with 18 bases between. CDR3 length: 15 residues. Looked up from germline, CDR1 is SNHLY and CDR2 is FYNNEI. CDR3: CASSSLISSRETQYF. CDR3 bases: TGTGCCAGCAGCTCCTTGATTTCTTCGCGAGAGACCCAGTACTTC.

This clone came up a few times. The genes are TRBV5-1 and TRBJ2-1; TRBD2 agrees at 10 bases. CDR3 length: 16 amino acids. V lost 0 bases to trimming and J lost 5 bases; unmatched junction nucleotides: 5. Germline assignment: CDR1 SGHRS and CDR2 YFSETQ. In nucleotides, the CDR3 is TGCGCCAGCAGCTTGGGAGGGACTAGCGCGAACAATGAGCAGTTCTTC. This codes for CASSLGGTSANNEQFF.

The sample holds a few counts of this clone. The chain uses TRBV19 and TRBJ2-1; TRBD1 is a possible D gene (5 bases). CDR3 length equals 14 residues. Germline-derived CDR1 and CDR2 are LNHDA and SQIVND (reference sequence). Trimming took 3 bases from V and 2 from J, leaving 8 bases between them. In DNA, the CDR3 is TGTGCCAGTAGTATTGGCAGGGCCTACAATGAGCAGTTCTTC. It translates to CASSIGRAYNEQFF.

This clone was counted a few times. The J gene is TRBJ1-2, the V gene TRBV29-1; TRBD1 is a possible D gene (5 bases). In germline, CDR1 is SQVTM, CDR2 ANQGSEA. Trimming stripped 3 bases from V and 8 bases from J, with 19 bases between. The CDR3 covers 14 residues. CDR3 residues: CSVDRGELAVGYTF. The CDR3, as DNA: TGCAGCGTTGACCGGGGGGAACTCGCGGTGGGCTACACCTTC.

The chain employs TRBV10-3 and TRBJ1-1; D uncertain. The CDR3 spans 13 residues. The V end was cut by 4 bases, the J end by 1 base, with 7 bases between. Germline values: CDR1 ENHRY, CDR2 SYGVKD. The CDR3 nucleotides are TGTGCCATCAGTGTTTTACCGAACACTGAAGCTTTCTTT. This codes for CAISVLPNTEAFF.

This chain links TRBV7-9 with TRBJ2-3, with no clear D. This CDR3 region has 14 residues. The V end lost 3 bases, the J end lost 3 bases, and 10 bases lay between the germline ends. Germline V gene data show CDR1 as SEHNR and CDR2 as FQNEAQ (reference sequence). The CDR3 loop is CASSLDQRTDTQYF. CDR3 bases: TGTGCCAGCAGCTTGGACCAAAGGACAGATACGCAGTATTTT.

This clone has a handful of counts. This sequence joins TRBV4-2 and TRBJ2-7, with 8 positions matching TRBD2. The germline gives CDR1 LGHNA, CDR2 YNFKEQ. The CDR3 contains 14 residues. The junction had 8 bases not matched to a gene; V was cut back by 3 bases and J by 7 bases. CDR3 in amino acids: CASSHSGARREQYF. The CDR3 coding sequence is TGTGCCAGCAGCCATAGCGGGGCGAGGAGGGAGCAGTACTTC.

The chain combines TRBV5-4 with TRBJ2-5, with D perhaps given as TRBD1 or TRBD2 (5 bases each). V lost 4 bases, J lost 4 bases, and 14 bases lay in between. The CDR3 is made up of 14 amino acids. Germline CDR1 reads SGHNT; CDR2 reads YYREEE (reference sequence). This CDR3 is CASSPPPGTETQYF. In DNA form, the CDR3 reads TGTGCCAGCAGCCCCCCCCCGGGGACAGAGACCCAGTACTTC.

The sample holds a few counts of this clone. The rearrangement joins TRBV18 to TRBJ2-3, with D unclear. V was shortened by 6 bases and J by 0 bases, with 7 bases between the two germline ends. The germline gives CDR1 KGHSH, CDR2 LQKENI. The length of the CDR3 is 13 residues. CDR3: CASSAASTDTQYF. In DNA, the CDR3 is TGTGCCAGCTCCGCGGCGAGCACAGATACGCAGTATTTT.

V and J are TRBV11-1 and TRBJ1-2, with D possibly being TRBD1 (6 bases). The V end lost 2 bases, the J end lost 5 bases, and 6 bases lay between the germline ends. This CDR3 has 12 amino acids. In germline, CDR1 is SGHAT, CDR2 FQDESV (reference sequence). CDR3 sequence: CASSLRGYGYTF. CDR3 nucleotide sequence: TGTGCCAGCAGCTTAAGGGGGTATGGCTACACCTTC.

The table lists this clone with a few counts. V is TRBV15 and J is TRBJ1-1; weak D call: TRBD1 (5 bases). CDR3 length: 13 amino acids. Between the trimmed V and J ends, which lost 1 base and 12 bases, there was a span of 15 bases. The germline gives CDR1 LNHNV, CDR2 YYDKDF (reference sequence). The CDR3 sequence: CATSRAQGGSSFF. In DNA form, the CDR3 reads TGTGCCACCAGCAGAGCTCAGGGAGGGTCGTCTTTCTTT.

This clone has just a few counts. The junction does not match germline at one end; this may be a read error. V is TRBV29-1 and J is TRBJ2-1, with 9 bases aligning to TRBD2. Germline V gene lookup returns CDR1 SQVTM and CDR2 ANQGSEA. CDR3 size: 14 residues. The DNA for the CDR3 is TGCGGCGTTGATCAGCGGGAGGTTTTCTATGAGCAGTTCTTC. As protein: CGVDQREVFYEQFF.

The V and J genes are TRBV12-5 and TRBJ2-3; D unresolved. This CDR3 is 13 amino acids long. V was cut by 6 bases and J by 4 bases, with 11 bases left in between. In germline, CDR1 is LGHNT, CDR2 FRNRAP. CDR3 in DNA: TGTGCTAGTGGGTTGTCACTATCAGATACGCAGTATTTT. Encoded protein: CASGLSLSDTQYF.

The V gene is TRBV11-2, the J gene TRBJ2-7; D remains unclear. This CDR3 is 14 amino acids long. The germline gives CDR1 SGHAT, CDR2 FQNNGV. Trimming removed 5 bases from V and 2 bases from J, with 13 bases in between. CDR3 sequence reads: CASSLDSNTYEQYF. CDR3 in DNA: TGTGCCAGCAGCCTCGACTCAAACACCTACGAGCAGTACTTC.

This clone was found a few times. The chain employs TRBV4-1 and TRBJ2-5; the D is unclear. This CDR3 region has 11 residues. V shed 0 bases and J shed 7 bases, with 3 bases lying between them. Per germline, CDR1 MGHRA and CDR2 YSYEKL. CDR3 DNA: TGCGCCAGCAGCCAAGATAGGACCCAGTACTTC. This translates into CASSQDRTQYF.

This clone was found a few times. The rearrangement joins TRBV6-5 to TRBJ2-6; TRBD1 might be the D (6 bases). In germline, CDR1 is MNHEY, CDR2 SVGAGI. CDR3 size: 15 residues. Deletions cut 6 bases from V and 2 bases from J, with 11 bases between. The CDR3 region has the DNA TGTGCCAGCAGCTTTACAGGGACTGGGGCCAACGTCCTGACTTTC. It is translated as CASSFTGTGANVLTF.

This clone was counted a few times. The chain carries TRBV2 and TRBJ2-1, with 7 bases lining up with TRBD2. V trimming: 7 bases; J trimming: 4 bases; junction bases outside the gene matches: 4. The length of the CDR3 is 13 residues. Germline assignment: CDR1 SNHLY and CDR2 FYNNEI. The CDR3 sequence is CASMGGTYNEQFF. The CDR3 DNA is TGTGCCAGCATGGGGGGGACTTACAATGAGCAGTTCTTC.

This clone turned up a few times. This rearrangement joins TRBV4-2 to TRBJ1-1; D might be TRBD1 (5 bases). This CDR3 comprises 17 residues. Germline V gene sequence: CDR1 LGHNA, CDR2 YNFKEQ. Trimming removed 4 bases at V and 0 bases at J, with 18 bases between. CDR3: CASSRRGVGSLNTEAFF. CDR3 nucleotides: TGTGCCAGCAGCCGAAGAGGGGTCGGAAGCTTGAACACTGAAGCTTTCTTT.

The genes are TRBV18 and TRBJ2-7; D tentatively fits TRBD1 or TRBD2 (5 bases each). CDR3 size: 13 residues. CDR1 and CDR2 from the germline V gene are KGHSH and LQKENI. The V and J ends lost 0 bases and 2 bases respectively, with 5 bases between them. CDR3 coding DNA: TGTGCCAGCTCACCACCGGGACCCTACGAGCAGTACTTC. Translated: CASSPPGPYEQYF.

This clone has just a few counts. The gene calls are TRBV5-1 and TRBJ2-5; D is possibly TRBD2 (6 bases). The CDR3 extends over 16 amino acids. Trimming cost V 5 bases and J 3 bases, with 20 bases left between them. The germline gives CDR1 SGHRS, CDR2 YFSETQ. This CDR3 is CASREGLQGGEETQYF. Written as DNA, the CDR3 is TGCGCCAGCAGAGAGGGACTCCAAGGAGGGGAAGAGACCCAGTACTTC.

A few counts support this clone. The chain has TRBV7-2 and TRBJ2-5; TRBD2 is a possible D gene (6 bases). Between the trimmed V and J ends, which lost 3 bases and 1 base, there was a span of 12 bases. The CDR3 contains 15 residues. Germline V CDR1 and CDR2: SGHTA, FQGNSA. The DNA of the CDR3 is TGTGCCAGCAGCTTTACCCGGGACTTCCAAGAGACCCAGTACTTC. This sequence encodes CASSFTRDFQETQYF. The complete variable domain, with remaining parts taken from reference TRBV7-2 and TRBJ2-5, reads GAGVSQSPSNKVTEKGKDVELRCDPISGHTALYWYRQSLGQGLEFLIYFQGNSAPDKSGLPSDRFSAERTGGSVSTLTIQRTQQEDSAVYLCASSFTRDFQETQYFGPGTRLLVL.

In its sample, this clone was seen a few times. The genes are TRBV30 and TRBJ1-4, with TRBD1 matching over 8 bases. Germline values: CDR1 GTSNPN, CDR2 SVGIG (reference sequence). The V and J ends lost 0 bases and 5 bases, in that order; junction bases with no gene match: 5. There are 15 residues in the CDR3. The CDR3 spells CAWSVQDRGNEKLFF. Written as DNA, the CDR3 is TGTGCCTGGAGTGTACAAGACAGGGGAAATGAAAAACTGTTTTTT.

In its sample, this clone was seen a few times. The CDR3 sequence is CASALVGGTQYF. CDR3 bases: TGTGCTAGTGCCCTCGTGGGGGGTACGCAGTATTTT. The chain joins TRBV12-5 to TRBJ2-3; D is perhaps TRBD2 (6 bases). This CDR3 spans 12 amino acids. From germline, CDR1 is LGHNT and CDR2 FRNRAP. Trimming cost V 7 bases and J 8 bases, with 13 bases left between them.

The chain joins TRBV19 to TRBJ2-7; D may be TRBD2 (5 bases). This CDR3 has 11 residues. The V gene lost 10 bases and the J gene lost 4 bases, with 11 bases spanning the gap. CDR1 and CDR2 from the germline V gene are LNHDA and SQIVND (reference sequence). The CDR3 loop is CATGTGYEQYF. The CDR3 bases are TGTGCCACTGGAACGGGGTACGAGCAGTACTTC.

This clone appeared a few times. The chain joins TRBV13 to TRBJ2-5; tentative D call: TRBD1 (5 bases). The germline V and J ends were trimmed by 5 bases and 4 bases, with 11 bases remaining between them. Germline assignment: CDR1 PRHDT and CDR2 FYEKMQ (reference sequence). The CDR3 contains 13 residues. In nucleotides, the CDR3 is TGTGCCAGCAGCGTCAGGGCCCGAGAGACCCAGTACTTC. This encodes CASSVRARETQYF.

A few counts support this clone. The V call is TRBV29-1, the J call TRBJ2-7, with a possible D match to TRBD2 (5 bases). The germline V gene has CDR1 SQVTM and CDR2 ANQGSEA. V lost 4 bases, J lost 6 bases, and 16 bases lay in between. The length of the CDR3 is 13 residues. The CDR3 nucleotides are TGCAGCGTTGCGGCGGATGGAGAGGGCGAGCAGTACTTC. Translating it yields CSVAADGEGEQYF.

This clone was observed a few times. The V call is TRBV9, the J call TRBJ1-3; D is possibly TRBD1 (5 bases). This CDR3 region has 14 residues. V shed 0 bases and J shed 7 bases, with 11 bases lying between them. Germline CDR1 SGDLS, CDR2 YYNGEE. CDR3 bases: TGTGCCAGCAGCGTAGCTATCTCAGGGAACACCATATATTTT. This translates into CASSVAISGNTIYF.